A single sample is the source of the 10 T cell receptor beta chains below, sequenced in a study of blood T cell repertoires in COVID-19. Sequencing was performed with immunoSEQ multiplex PCR; in TCRdb, only in-frame clones are kept and a portion is missing. The table has about 170,000 clones, around 80% seen once. The specimen sequenced was PBMCs or T cells enriched from blood (not recorded which). Receptors were obtained from a woman aged 70-85 years in a cohort exposed to, infected with or recovered from COVID-19 (not recorded which).

The rearrangement uses TRBV4-1 and TRBJ2-7, with TRBD1 matching 7 bases. CDR3 size: 14 residues. Germline CDR1 MGHRA, CDR2 YSYEKL. V lost 4 bases, J lost 2 bases, and 5 bases stayed unmatched. In nucleotides, the CDR3 is TGCGCCAGCAGCCCTACGGACAGGCCCTACGAGCAGTACTTC. It codes for CASSPTDRPYEQYF.

In its sample, this clone was seen a few times. The rearrangement uses TRBV11-2 and TRBJ1-1, with a weak D call TRBD1 (5 bases). Germline V gene lookup returns CDR1 SGHAT and CDR2 FQNNGV. V dropped 7 bases and J dropped 4 bases, with 13 bases sitting between them. The CDR3 totals 13 residues. The CDR3 DNA follows: TGTGCCAGCACAAAGCGGGACCCCACTGAAGCTTTCTTT. Translating gives CASTKRDPTEAFF.

V usage is TRBV6-5 and J usage is TRBJ1-4, with D maybe TRBD1 (6 bases). CDR3 size: 15 residues. V was clipped by 6 bases and J by 3 bases, with 14 bases between them. CDR1 and CDR2 from the germline V gene are MNHEY and SVGAGI. The CDR3 loop is CASRGTAGANEKLFF. The CDR3 nucleotides read TGTGCCAGCAGGGGGACGGCAGGGGCTAATGAAAAACTGTTTTTT.

This chain connects TRBV6-6 to TRBJ1-2; TRBD1 agrees at 10 bases. The CDR3 has 15 residues. Germline V gene lookup returns CDR1 MNHNY and CDR2 SVGAGI (reference sequence). The V segment lost 0 bases and the J segment 3 bases; nucleotides outside the gene matches: 1. CDR3: CASSYSDRGDYGYTF. The CDR3 nucleotides read TGTGCCAGCAGTTACTCGGACAGGGGGGACTATGGCTACACCTTC.

V is TRBV7-2 and J is TRBJ1-1, with D perhaps matching TRBD1 (6 bases). This CDR3 region has 13 residues. V gave up 1 base and J gave up 9 bases, with 12 bases separating them. Germline CDR1 SGHTA, CDR2 FQGNSA. The DNA of the CDR3 is TGTGCCAGCAGCTTAGTTCTGGACAGCCAAGCTTTCTTT. Translating it yields CASSLVLDSQAFF.

The chain is built from TRBV2 and TRBJ1-5; TRBD1 matches at 10 bases. The V segment lost 5 bases and the J segment 1 base; nucleotides outside the gene matches: 8. The CDR3 spans 17 residues. Germline V gene lookup returns CDR1 SNHLY and CDR2 FYNNEI. The CDR3 loop is CASSSRPGQGSNQPQHF. DNA of the CDR3: TGTGCCAGCAGTTCCCGACCGGGACAGGGGAGCAATCAGCCCCAGCATTTT.

This clone was detected a few times. This CDR3 is CASVRPGREYEQYF. In nucleotides, the CDR3 is TGTGCCAGCGTTCGTCCAGGTCGAGAATACGAGCAGTACTTC. The chain joins TRBV28 to TRBJ2-7; D remains ambiguous. CDR1 is MDHEN, CDR2 SYDVKM, per germline. The CDR3 length is 14 residues. Trimming removed 8 bases from V and 4 bases from J, with 18 bases in between.

This chain uses TRBV20-1 with TRBJ2-5; TRBD2 is a possible D gene (5 bases). V lost 3 bases to trimming and J lost 7 bases, with 12 bases between them. Germline V gene lookup returns CDR1 DFQATT and CDR2 SNEGSKA (reference sequence). The CDR3 runs 12 residues. The CDR3 DNA sequence: TGCAGTGCTAGTCCCACCGAGGGGACCCAGTACTTC. Translation: CSASPTEGTQYF.

This rearrangement joins TRBV28 to TRBJ1-2; a possible D gene is TRBD1 (6 bases). The CDR3 has 13 amino acids. The ends were cut back, 6 bases at V and 6 bases at J, with 14 bases in the middle. CDR1 and CDR2 from the germline V gene are MDHEN and SYDVKM. The CDR3 loop is CASRLTGTNGYTF. In DNA, the CDR3 is TGTGCCAGCAGACTTACAGGGACCAATGGCTACACCTTC.

The V gene is TRBV11-2, the J gene TRBJ2-1; a weak D match, TRBD2 (7 bases). The CDR3 consists of 14 residues. Per the germline V gene, CDR1 is SGHAT and CDR2 is FQNNGV. V was pared by 0 bases and J by 8 bases, with 11 bases between. The CDR3: CASSLERGADEQFF. CDR3 sequence (DNA): TGTGCCAGCAGCTTAGAACGGGGGGCTGATGAGCAGTTCTTC.